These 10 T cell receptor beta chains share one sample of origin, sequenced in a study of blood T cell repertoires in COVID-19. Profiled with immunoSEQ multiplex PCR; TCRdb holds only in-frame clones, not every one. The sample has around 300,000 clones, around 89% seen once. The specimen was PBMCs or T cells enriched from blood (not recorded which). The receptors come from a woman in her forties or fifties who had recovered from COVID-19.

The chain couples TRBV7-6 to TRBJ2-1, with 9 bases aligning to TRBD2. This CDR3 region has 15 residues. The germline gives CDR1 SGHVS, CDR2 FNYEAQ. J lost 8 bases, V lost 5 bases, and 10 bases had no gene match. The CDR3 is CASSPDIAGVHEQFF. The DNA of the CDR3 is TGTGCCAGCAGCCCAGACATAGCGGGAGTCCATGAGCAGTTCTTC.

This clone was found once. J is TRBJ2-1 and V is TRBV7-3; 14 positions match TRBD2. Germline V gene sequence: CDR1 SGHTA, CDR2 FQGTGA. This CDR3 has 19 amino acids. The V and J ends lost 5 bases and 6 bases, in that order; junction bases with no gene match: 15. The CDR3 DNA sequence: TGTGCCAGCAGCCCGAGACTAGCGGGAGGGCCGTACGAGTCCAATGAGCAGTTCTTC. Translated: CASSPRLAGGPYESNEQFF.

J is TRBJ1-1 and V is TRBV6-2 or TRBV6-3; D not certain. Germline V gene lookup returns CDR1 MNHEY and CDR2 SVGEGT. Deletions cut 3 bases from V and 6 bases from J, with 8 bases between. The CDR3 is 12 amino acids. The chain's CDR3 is CASSYLASEAFF. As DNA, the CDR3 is TGTGCCAGCAGTTATTTGGCATCTGAAGCTTTCTTT.

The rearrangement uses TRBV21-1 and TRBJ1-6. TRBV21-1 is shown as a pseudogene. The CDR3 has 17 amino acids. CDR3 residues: CASSKVRGDTYNSPLHF. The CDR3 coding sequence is TGTGCCAGCAGCAAAGTTCGGGGGGATACCTATAATTCACCCCTCCACTTT.

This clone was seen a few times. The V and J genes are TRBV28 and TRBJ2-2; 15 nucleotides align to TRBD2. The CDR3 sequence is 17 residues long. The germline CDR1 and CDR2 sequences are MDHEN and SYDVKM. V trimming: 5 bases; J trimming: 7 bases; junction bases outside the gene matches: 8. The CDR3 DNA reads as TGTGCCAGCAGTCTCGGGACTAGCGGGAGGAAGGGCGGGGAGCTGTTTTTT. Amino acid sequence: CASSLGTSGRKGGELFF. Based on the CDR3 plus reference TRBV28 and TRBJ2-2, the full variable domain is DVKVTQSSRYLVKRTGEKVFLECVQDMDHENMFWYRQDPGLGLRLIYFSYDVKMKEKGDIPEGYSVSREKKERFSLILESASTNQTSMYLCASSLGTSGRKGGELFFGEGSRLTVL.

This CDR3 reads CASSINSGTSDEKLFF. CDR3 DNA sequence: TGTGCCAGTAGTATTAACTCAGGAACCTCCGATGAAAAACTGTTTTTT. The chain carries TRBV19 and TRBJ1-4; D uncertain. V lost 3 bases to trimming and J lost 6 bases, with 17 bases between them. Germline assignment: CDR1 LNHDA and CDR2 SQIVND (reference sequence). The CDR3 runs to 16 residues.

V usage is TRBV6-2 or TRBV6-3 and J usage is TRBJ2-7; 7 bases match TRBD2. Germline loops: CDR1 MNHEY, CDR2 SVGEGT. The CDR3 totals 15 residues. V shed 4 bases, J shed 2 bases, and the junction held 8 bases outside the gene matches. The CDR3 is CASSWTSYPTYEQYF. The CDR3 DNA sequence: TGTGCCAGCAGTTGGACTAGTTACCCAACCTACGAGCAGTACTTC.

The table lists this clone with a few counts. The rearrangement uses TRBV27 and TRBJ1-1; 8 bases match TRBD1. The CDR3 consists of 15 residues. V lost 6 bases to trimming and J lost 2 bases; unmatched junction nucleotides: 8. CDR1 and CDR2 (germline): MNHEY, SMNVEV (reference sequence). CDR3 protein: CASRRLQGGNTEAFF. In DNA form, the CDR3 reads TGTGCCAGCAGAAGACTACAGGGGGGCAACACTGAAGCTTTCTTT.

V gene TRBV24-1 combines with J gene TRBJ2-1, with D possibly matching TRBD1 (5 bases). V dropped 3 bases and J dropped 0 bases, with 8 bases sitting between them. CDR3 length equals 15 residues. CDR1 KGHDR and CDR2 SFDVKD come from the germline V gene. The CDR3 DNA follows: TGTGCCACCAGTGATCACAGGAGCTCCTACAATGAGCAGTTCTTC. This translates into CATSDHRSSYNEQFF.

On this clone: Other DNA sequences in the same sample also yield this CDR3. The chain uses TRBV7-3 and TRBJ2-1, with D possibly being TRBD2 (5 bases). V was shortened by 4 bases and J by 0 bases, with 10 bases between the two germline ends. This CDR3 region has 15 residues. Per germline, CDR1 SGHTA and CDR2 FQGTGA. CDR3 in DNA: TGTGCCAGCAGCTCTAGCAGGAGCTCCTACAATGAGCAGTTCTTC. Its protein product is CASSSSRSSYNEQFF.